The present entry profiles one TCR beta chain with its context. There is no known antigen for this receptor. It has no much larger one-base neighbor in the sample; base qualities were not kept. The protocol used for the library was the immunoSEQ multiplex PCR assay. A mixture of 60 forward primers for TCR Vbeta segments and 13 reverse primers for TCR Jbeta segments was used in the multiplex PCR. Amplification of the CDR3 region of rearranged TCR beta genes was performed with a multiplex PCR assay on genomic DNA. The amplified TCR beta libraries were sequenced on the Illumina HiSeq System as 87-base-pair reads. Per the source publication's procedure: Across the 670 or so repertoires, a later analysis counted some 80 million unique TCR beta chains, some 11 million of which were shared by at least two donors. A nearest-neighbor algorithm error-corrected the raw reads and collapsed the reads into unique sequences, merging closely related sequences to remove PCR and sequencing errors. V, D and J gene segments were assigned by aligning CDR3 sequences to IMGT reference sequences. For a sequence to be retained, a match of at least six nucleotides to both a V gene segment and a J gene segment was required. A rearrangement was called productive if the CDR3 had no stop codons and remained in frame with V and J, and every other rearrangement was called non-productive. CDR3 was defined by IMGT convention, running from the second conserved V-encoded cysteine to the conserved J-encoded phenylalanine. The earlier analysis of 587 of the donors excluded any sequence lacking an unambiguous match to a single V gene segment. An earlier analysis of 500 to 700 of the donors classified V segments as functional when productive rearrangements were above 56.7% and as segregating when the standard deviation between donors was above 5%. A statistical classification framework was developed to diagnose cytomegalovirus status using the catalog of TCR beta chain sequences. V and J gene assignment, in a later analysis, came from comparing TCR nucleotide sequences with IMGT/GENE-DB human TR gene sequences. Using the TCRdist pipeline, a later analysis assigned CDR3 sequences along with most-parsimonious VDJ recombination scenarios. In a later analysis, every TCR beta chain was defined by the combination of its CDR3 amino acid sequence and its V-gene family, and reads without a unique V-gene family were dropped. As a way to deal with suspected cross-contamination and a sequencing artifact, a later analysis dropped hundreds of nucleotide sequences that were highly shared and had low generation probability. In a later analysis, a clonal expansion index was calculated for each public chain from normalized within-repertoire ranks of inferred template counts. A later analysis computed generation probabilities with a VDJ recombination model fitted to out-of-frame rearrangements, and checked the results against IGoR. In a later analysis, hypergeometric tests were used to score TCR-TCR, TCR-HLA and TCR-CMV co-occurrence, with a repertoire-size bias correction applied to TCR pairs. To estimate false discovery rates, a later analysis permuted the HLA or CMV assignments 20 times. In a later analysis, co-occurring TCRs were grouped using DBSCAN, with TCRdist sequence similarity added in when clustering inside HLA-allele-positive subsets. Co-occurrence clustering excluded repertoires with fewer than 30,000 or more than 120,000 public chains, plus five with anomalous nucleotide sharing. Entries here come from immuneACCESS through TCRdb and include only in-frame sequences with V and J called. Some clones fail to appear in such tables; in the studies checked, an unresolved V gene covers under half of the shortfall, and the cause of the remainder is unknown. The DNA gave D and trimming, while V, J and clone size come from that table. This sample holds about 62,000 clones; just under 75% were observed only once. Under 6% of the sample is taken by the ten largest.

This entry is derived from a study of cytomegalovirus exposure and HLA in healthy donors (dated by TCRdb to about 2017). Broadly, across the study: In an earlier analysis of under 600 of the donors, 276 Gb of sequence data and roughly 100 million unique TCR beta sequences from approximately 180 million T cells were reported. A later genetic analysis used genome-wide SNP genotypes for about three fifths of the 666 donors, treating that subset as a discovery cohort. An earlier analysis of fewer than 750 of the donors used high-throughput TCR beta sequencing to judge whether each TCR beta V gene segment behaved as functional or pseudogenic. In a later analysis, previously published TCR beta repertoires from 500 to 750 donors were re-analyzed and high-resolution HLA genotyping was added so that TCR occurrence patterns could be studied. Donor age, sex, ethnicity and CMV serostatus were compiled together with the repertoire data. Class I and class II HLA loci were covered by the typing at four-digit resolution. Of the roughly 400 genotyped donors, roughly 85% fell in the genetic ancestry cluster associated with self-reported Caucasian donors. Among 398 genotyped donors of the cohort, an average of around 240,000 unique TCR beta nucleotide sequences were sequenced per donor, roughly 20% of them non-productive. Typing coverage varied by locus: 629-630 donors for A, B, C, DRB1 and DQB1; roughly 520 for DQA1; over 600 for DPA1; roughly 450 for DPB1. To predict cytomegalovirus infection status, the study brought together high-throughput TCR immunosequencing, statistical association of individual TCRs with disease status, and machine learning. In the later analysis, no new phenotypic data were used to find candidate immune exposures; instead, reliance was placed on TCR beta sequences and their occurrence across donors. About 300 gigabases of sequencing data and around 85 million unique TCR sequences made up an early release that covered approximately 620 HLA-typed donors. A separate validation cohort of roughly 120 different subjects was used in addition to the 666-subject first cohort. Roughly five DR-DQ haplotypes were treated as single units for association and clustering because of strong linkage in the cohort. All discovery cohort repertoires had been generated using a single sequencing platform. The T cell repertoires of 550 to 850 subjects were profiled by immunosequencing and related to cytomegalovirus serostatus. The study was designed to test whether signatures of past pathogen exposure could be identified by cataloging public T cell receptors. Points the paper makes about the study in general: The only immune exposure information available for the cohort was CMV serostatus. When HLA alleles, especially DR and DQ, strongly co-occurred, attributing TCR associations to individual alleles was difficult. Because HLA typing was unavailable for some donors at each locus, only the typed subset was used in association tests. In a later analysis, 15,000 to 20,000 TCR beta sequences were associated with specific HLA alleles at a false discovery rate of 0.05. The sequencing pipeline was judged likely to have produced a cluster of highly shared sequence variants as a technical artifact. The cohort was sequenced for TCR beta chains only, and without alpha or paired-chain data the features that could be detected were limited. In a later analysis, TCR association rates were found to vary across HLA loci, with the most associated TCRs seen for DRB1 alleles and the fewest for HLA-C alleles. In a later analysis, HLA-associated TCR beta chains showed more clonal expansion and lower generation probabilities than non-associated chains that were equally common. In a later genetic analysis, fewer N-insertions in productive TCRs were reported among donors in an Asian-associated ancestry cluster than the approximately 670-donor mean. A further reported finding was that TCR beta sequences accurately predicted the HLA-A and HLA-B alleles for most subjects in the first cohort. Most TCR sequences were seen in very few donors, while some public TCRs were found in many individuals. In an earlier analysis of a few hundred of the donors, most TCR beta V segments were observed in productive rearrangements about 87% or about 30% of the time, broadly matching IMGT annotations. In a later genetic analysis, a missense DCLRE1C variant was associated with V-gene and J-gene trimming of TCR beta chains, and the association was replicated in an independent cohort. According to a later analysis, most CMV-associated TCR beta chains appeared to be HLA-restricted, and the HLA associations seemed to be driven largely by CMV exposure. The presence/absence analyses assumed that sequencing depth was roughly uniform across donors, and that assumption may not be true. The authors suggested that the approach could potentially be extended to other disease states and immunological phenotypes. In vitro tests confirmed that a few of the cytomegalovirus-associated TCR beta chains recognize cytomegalovirus antigens. Several of the top co-occurrence clusters appeared to be linked to parvovirus B19, influenza, CMV and Epstein-Barr virus, according to a later analysis. The study listed 150 to 200 TCR beta chains as associated with cytomegalovirus. Cytomegalovirus status was reported to be diagnosed by the classifier with high specificity and sensitivity in both the original and validation cohorts. Linkage disequilibrium might explain the correlated functional status among segregating V segments, but an unknown experimental factor could not be excluded. Because counts were too low, around 17 rarely observed V segments, including chromosome 9 orphons, were left out of the earlier analysis of a few hundred of the donors.

The cohort consisted of 600 to 700 healthy bone marrow donors. At the time of sampling, every cohort member was nominally healthy, though immune exposures that went unrecorded were likely present. The donor tested CMV seronegative, placing the donor among the 300 to 450 seronegative members of the cohort. A peripheral blood sample was provided by each donor, and peripheral blood mononuclear cells were used for TCR beta sequencing. Genomic DNA was extracted from the blood cell samples with the Qiagen DNeasy Blood Extraction Kit. Sequenced: PBMCs. This TCR derives from a woman aged 25 to 39 in good health and CMV-seronegative.

The CDR3 protein is CASSFPQSGGARIYEQYF. The DNA reads TGTGCCAGCAGTTTTCCGCAAAGTGGGGGGGCCAGGATATACGAGCAGTACTTC. The chain is assembled from TRBV28 and TRBJ2-7, and possibly TRBD2, on 7 matching bases. The CDR3 starts with the cysteine, ends with the phenylalanine, and has 18 residues. Of all the DNA, just the CDR3 is kept, 54 bases in frame from base 1. CDR1 and CDR2 (MDHEN, SYDVKM) derive from the germline V gene. The germline ends are 25 bases apart after V is trimmed by 3 bases and J by 4 bases.